This T cell receptor (beta chain) emerged from a study of identical twins. The CDR3 sequence is 14 residues long. Germline V CDR1 and CDR2: DFQATT, SNEGSKA (reference sequence). This clonotype was counted only a few times. The authors used template switching to add a universal primer site and gave cDNA unique molecular identifiers. MiXCR, applied by TCRdb to the 5' RACE reads, yields one record per CDR3 protein. The table lists 1.5 million or so distinct CDR3 sequences, around 29% of them singletons, with around 0.3% in the top ten. No donor was unhealthy or non-Caucasian. The receptor's source is a newborn girl in good health. The sample was cord blood. The chain is built from TRBV20-1 and TRBJ2-1, with 8 bases aligning to TRBD2. The better agreement between TRBJ2-7 and the DNA end casts doubt on the J call. The CDR3 sequence: CSATTGLVYNEQYF. Written as DNA, the CDR3 is TGCAGTGCCACTACGGGACTAGTTTACAATGAGCAGTACTTC.